The present TCR beta chain was sequenced within a study of STAT5B mutations in CD4+ large granular lymphocyte leukemia. Turning to the study itself: Among healthy controls, a particular HLA allele went with more CDR3 'QG' motifs.

Only in-frame clones appear in the TCRdb table, and some are missing; sequencing was by immunoSEQ multiplex PCR. The repertoire has 20,000 to 25,000 clones, over 65% of them found once; the top ten carry 30%. The germline CDR1 and CDR2 sequences are ENHRY and SYGVKD. Trimming removed 3 bases at V and 2 bases at J, with 14 bases between. This CDR3 has 17 amino acids. What was sequenced was CD4+ T cells from blood buffy coats. This sequence originates from a human donor in good health. The rearrangement uses TRBV10-3 and TRBJ2-6; D is ambiguous. CDR3 loop: CAISDSGSSAGANVLTF. Written as DNA, the CDR3 is TGTGCCATCAGTGATTCTGGCAGTTCGGCTGGGGCCAACGTCCTGACTTTC.